The 6 T cell receptor beta chains presented below share a single source sample, sequenced in a study of T cell responses to AZD1222 COVID-19 vaccine. Profiling relied on immunoSEQ multiplex PCR, and the TCRdb table lists in-frame clones only, not all of them. This sample yields 150,000 to 200,000 clones, of which about 92% are seen a single time; approximately 2.5% belongs to the top ten. The sample was peripheral blood, taken on day 0 of AZD1222 vaccination. The receptor source for this set is an adult in good health.

The CDR3: CASGQGGTEAFF. Written as DNA, the CDR3 is TGCGCCTCCGGGCAGGGCGGCACTGAAGCTTTCTTT. The rearrangement uses TRBV5-1 and TRBJ1-1; maybe TRBD1 (5 bases). Germline V gives CDR1 SGHRS, CDR2 YFSETQ. The CDR3 is 12 residues long. V lost 10 bases and J lost 4, with 14 bases in between.

The rearrangement joins TRBV29-1 to TRBJ2-1, with 7 bases fitting TRBD2. This CDR3 comprises 14 residues. Trimming removed 3 bases from V and 0 bases from J; junction bases left unmatched: 2. Germline V gives CDR1 SQVTM, CDR2 ANQGSEA. CDR3 nucleotides: TGCAGCGTTGAGGGCGGGAGCTCCTACAATGAGCAGTTCTTC. It specifies CSVEGGSSYNEQFF.

The V call is TRBV6-2 or TRBV6-3, the J call TRBJ1-2; D might be TRBD1 (6 bases). Germline V gives CDR1 MNHEY, CDR2 SVGEGT. The CDR3 is 15 residues long. Trimming pared 5 bases from V and 3 bases from J, leaving 16 bases between. CDR3 loop: CASSNNAQGDYGYTF. The CDR3 region has the DNA TGTGCCAGCAGTAACAACGCACAGGGTGACTATGGCTACACCTTC.

The chain is built from TRBV28 and TRBJ2-7; 8 positions match TRBD1. J gave up 3 bases and V 1 base, and 2 bases lay outside the gene matches. Germline loops: CDR1 MDHEN, CDR2 SYDVKM. The CDR3 covers 14 residues. CDR3 in amino acids: CASSLYRGIYEQYF. DNA of the CDR3: TGTGCCAGCAGTTTATACAGGGGGATCTACGAGCAGTACTTC.

This chain joins TRBV14 and TRBJ1-1; D possibly corresponds to TRBD1 (6 bases). The CDR3 covers 13 residues. Germline CDR1 reads SGHDN; CDR2 reads FVKESK. The V and J ends lost 4 bases and 6 bases respectively, with 12 bases between them. CDR3 in amino acids: CASSRGARAEAFF. The CDR3 DNA reads TGTGCCAGCAGCCGGGGGGCGCGGGCTGAAGCTTTCTTT. Using reference TRBV14 and TRBJ1-1 for the parts outside the CDR3, the full variable domain is EAGVTQFPSHSVIEKGQTVTLRCDPISGHDNLYWYRRVMGKEIKFLLHFVKESKQDESGMPNNRFLAERTGGTYSTLKVQPAELEDSGVYFCASSRGARAEAFFGQGTRLTVV.

J is TRBJ2-1 and V is TRBV15; 8 nucleotides line up with TRBD2. Germline CDR1 is LNHNV and CDR2 is YYDKDF (reference sequence). The CDR3 consists of 15 residues. V lost 1 base to trimming and J lost 3 bases; unmatched junction nucleotides: 2. DNA of the CDR3: TGTGCCACCAGCAGAGCCGGGAGGGTCTACAATGAGCAGTTCTTC. Protein product: CATSRAGRVYNEQFF. Supplemented by reference TRBV15 and TRBJ2-1, the full variable domain reads DAMVIQNPRYQVTQFGKPVTLSCSQTLNHNVMYWYQQKSSQAPKLLFHYYDKDFNNEADTPDNFQSRRPNTSFCFLDIRSPGLGDTAMYLCATSRAGRVYNEQFFGPGTRLTVL.